The entry below gives a single T cell receptor (beta chain) sequence along with its context. Antigen specificity is unknown. The entry originates in a study of blood T cells in healthy people across ages. Notes on the study in general: In older individuals, TCR beta diversity per million T cells was lower, falling roughly linearly with age.

The draw of peripheral blood yielded ten milliliters from each donor. A second PCR, run for roughly 6 to 11 cycles, used a sample-barcoded 5' primer plus a J-beta primer mix. Each cDNA molecule was tagged by a template-switch adaptor with 12 random nucleotides. TCRdb processed the 5' RACE reads anew with MiXCR; each CDR3 protein has one entry. The table includes about 1,600,000 distinct CDR3 sequences, 42% detected once. The V and J ends lost 5 bases and 10 bases respectively, with 15 bases between them. The germline V gene has CDR1 SGHAT and CDR2 FQNNGV. The CDR3 contains 12 residues. The chain joins TRBV11-2 to TRBJ2-7; the D is unclear. The specimen sequenced was blood. This clonotype was sampled from a woman aged 18 to 35 in good health. The CDR3 region has the DNA TGTGCCAGCAGCACTGACCTCGGCCACCAGTACTTC. Its translation: CASSTDLGHQYF.